The 25 T cell receptor beta chains reported below all come from one sample, sequenced in a study of quantifying T cell responses using KT2 cells (dated by TCRdb to between 2016 and 2019). Context from the whole study: RNA was DNase-treated and reverse transcribed with TCR alpha and beta constant-region primers, mostly using SuperScript III.

The library relied on UMI-ligation and nested PCR. Sequencing relied on an Illumina MiSeq. A single-stranded oligonucleotide carrying the Illumina SP2 sequence and a UMI was ligated to the cDNA 3' end using T4 RNA ligase 1. PCR1 was run for 4 cycles (98 degrees C for 15 s, 69 degrees C for 30 s, 72 degrees C for 40 s), and an equimolar mix of RC1.1 and RC1.2, covering TRBC1 and TRBC2, was used as the beta primer. TCRdb trimmed public reads at Q25 via fastp, called clones via MiXCR and kept in-frame beta chains. Rows with one shared CDR3 protein collapse into an entry with the most common genes and DNA. A total of fewer than 50,000 distinct CDR3 sequences appear in this sample, about a sixth of them only once. The ten largest clones represent about 40% of the sample. The sample comprised PBMCs spiked with cells of the T cell clone KT2. These receptor sequences come from a human donor.

This clonotype was counted only a few times. The chain couples TRBV4-1 to TRBJ2-6; TRBD1 might be the D (5 bases). This CDR3 comprises 18 residues. V lost 0 bases, J lost 4 bases, and 16 bases lay in between. Per the germline V gene, CDR1 is MGHRA and CDR2 is YSYEKL. CDR3 in DNA: TGCGCCAGCAGCCAAGAAGGGGTAATGAGGTTCGGGGCCAACGTCCTGACTTTC. Its translation: CASSQEGVMRFGANVLTF.

The V call is TRBV19, the J call TRBJ2-2; 7 bases are shared with TRBD1. J was trimmed by 5 bases and V by 3 bases; bases with no gene match: 12. The V gene's germline CDR1 is LNHDA and CDR2 SQIVND (reference sequence). This CDR3 is 17 amino acids long. The CDR3 bases are TGTGCCAGTAGTATCGACGGCTTAAGGGGGCTTACCGGGGAGCTGTTTTTT. Amino acids: CASSIDGLRGLTGELFF.

This clonotype was picked up a small number of times. The chain combines TRBV20-1 with TRBJ1-1, with no clear D. Germline V lookup: CDR1 DFQATT, CDR2 SNEGSKA (reference sequence). Trimming pared 3 bases from V and 0 bases from J, leaving 11 bases between. The CDR3 has 14 amino acids. In DNA form, the CDR3 reads TGCAGTGCTAGGGTTACAGATATGAACACTGAAGCTTTCTTT. Its protein product is CSARVTDMNTEAFF.

The sample holds many counts of this clonotype. This chain links TRBV16 with TRBJ2-2; D unresolved. CDR3 length equals 14 residues. The germline CDR1 and CDR2 sequences are KGHSY and FQNENV. Trimming cost V 3 bases and J 1 base, with 6 bases left between them. The CDR3 DNA is TGTGCCAGCAGCCATACCCTGAACACCGGGGAGCTGTTTTTT. Its translation: CASSHTLNTGELFF. The variable domain in full, completed from reference TRBV16 and TRBJ2-2, reads GEEVAQTPKHLVRGEGQKAKLYCAPIKGHSYVFWYQQVLKNEFKFLISFQNENVFDETGMPKERFSAKCLPNSPCSLEIQATKLEDSAVYFCASSHTLNTGELFFGEGSRLTVL.

This clonotype occurred many times. The chain recombines TRBV5-4 with TRBJ2-3; 7 bases agree with TRBD2. This CDR3 spans 14 amino acids. Germline trimming cut 4 bases from V and 4 bases from J; bases unmatched to any gene: 6. Germline V gives CDR1 SGHNT, CDR2 YYREEE (reference sequence). The CDR3 is CASSPSGTADTQYF. CDR3 sequence (DNA): TGTGCCAGCAGCCCAAGCGGGACTGCAGATACGCAGTATTTT.

V usage is TRBV20-1 and J usage is TRBJ1-1; tentative D call: TRBD1 (6 bases). Germline CDR1 is DFQATT and CDR2 is SNEGSKA (reference sequence). V was cut by 5 bases and J by 4 bases, with 14 bases left in between. The CDR3 is made up of 13 amino acids. The CDR3 here is CSALGGIGTEAFF. DNA for the CDR3: TGCAGTGCTCTAGGGGGGATTGGCACTGAAGCTTTCTTT.

The rearrangement links TRBV5-5 to TRBJ2-3; the D is unclear. Trimming took 0 bases from V and 2 from J, leaving 10 bases between them. The CDR3 loop spans 15 amino acids. Germline V gene lookup returns CDR1 SGHKS and CDR2 YYEKEE (reference sequence). The CDR3 sequence is CASSLGIAVTDTQYF. In DNA, the CDR3 is TGTGCCAGCAGCTTGGGAATTGCGGTCACAGATACGCAGTATTTT. The full variable domain, in which reference TRBV5-5 and TRBJ2-3 provide the parts outside the CDR3, is DAGVTQSPTHLIKTRGQQVTLRCSPISGHKSVSWYQQVLGQGPQFIFQYYEKEERGRGNFPDRFSARQFPNYSSELNVNALLLGDSALYLCASSLGIAVTDTQYFGPGTRLTVL.

The rearrangement joins TRBV14 to TRBJ2-7; D is ambiguous. The CDR3 covers 11 residues. V was shortened by 3 bases and J by 5 bases, with 5 bases between the two germline ends. Germline V gives CDR1 SGHDN, CDR2 FVKESK. Written as DNA, the CDR3 is TGTGCCAGCAGCCAGGCCCACGAGCAGTACTTC. Encoded protein: CASSQAHEQYF.

The V call is TRBV3-1, the J call TRBJ1-1, with D uncertain. The CDR3 sequence is 13 residues long. V was pared by 4 bases and J by 5 bases, with 11 bases between. Germline V lookup: CDR1 LGHDT, CDR2 YNNKEL (reference sequence). The DNA for the CDR3 is TGTGCCAGCAGCCCCGAGGGTAAGACTGAAGCTTTCTTT. Translating it yields CASSPEGKTEAFF.

This clonotype was counted many times. The chain carries TRBV12-3 or TRBV12-4 and TRBJ2-1; no definite D call. The V end lost 4 bases, the J end lost 2 bases, and 0 bases lay between the germline ends. The CDR3 length is 11 residues. The CDR3 sequence is CASSSYNEQFF. Written as DNA, the CDR3 is TGTGCCAGCAGTTCCTACAATGAGCAGTTCTTC.

This clonotype has at least ten counts. The V and J genes are TRBV20-1 and TRBJ2-1, with TRBD1 matching over 11 bases. V trimming: 0 bases; J trimming: 0 bases; junction bases outside the gene matches: 7. The germline V gene has CDR1 DFQATT and CDR2 SNEGSKA (reference sequence). The CDR3 has 18 amino acids. DNA for the CDR3: TGCAGTGCTAGAGATGGGACAGGGGGAAGCAACTCCTACAATGAGCAGTTCTTC. It specifies CSARDGTGGSNSYNEQFF.

V and J are TRBV5-1 and TRBJ1-5, with D perhaps TRBD1 (5 bases). Germline CDR1 and CDR2: SGHRS and YFSETQ. V lost 0 bases and J 4 bases, leaving 14 bases between the germline ends. The CDR3 extends over 16 amino acids. Written as DNA, the CDR3 is TGCGCCAGCAGCTTGGACGCCGGGGGGGGAAATCAGCCCCAGCATTTT. Translating gives CASSLDAGGGNQPQHF.

Many counts were recorded for this clonotype. The J gene is TRBJ2-3, the V gene TRBV25-1; possible D gene TRBD1, 6 bases. Germline loops: CDR1 MGHDK, CDR2 SYGVNS. This CDR3 spans 15 amino acids. Trimming cost V 1 base and J 3 bases, with 11 bases left between them. CDR3 amino acids: CASSELRGRTDTQYF. CDR3 nucleotide sequence: TGTGCCAGCAGTGAATTGAGGGGGAGAACAGATACGCAGTATTTT.

The rearrangement joins TRBV5-1 to TRBJ2-3, with 9 bases lining up with TRBD2. In germline, CDR1 is SGHRS, CDR2 YFSETQ. V lost 1 base, J lost 1 base, and 1 base stayed unmatched. The CDR3 totals 15 residues. The CDR3 coding sequence is TGCGCCAGCAGCTTGCCTAGCGGGGGCACAGATACGCAGTATTTT. The encoded protein is CASSLPSGGTDTQYF.

V usage is TRBV5-1 and J usage is TRBJ2-2, with 8 bases aligning to TRBD2. Germline V lookup: CDR1 SGHRS, CDR2 YFSETQ. This CDR3 has 18 residues. The junction had 18 bases not matched to a gene; V was cut back by 6 bases and J by 5 bases. The CDR3 region has the DNA TGCGCCAGCACCAACCTACTCGGGGGGGGCCTTGAAACCGGGGAGCTGTTTTTT. Translation gives CASTNLLGGGLETGELFF.

The sample holds many counts of this clonotype. CDR3 sequence reads: CASNWGNQPQHF. In DNA, the CDR3 is TGTGCCAGCAACTGGGGCAATCAGCCCCAGCATTTT. This chain uses TRBV12-3 or TRBV12-4 with TRBJ1-5, with D hard to call. The CDR3 is 12 amino acids. V shed 7 bases and J shed 2 bases, with 6 bases lying between them.

The rearrangement links TRBV3-1 to TRBJ2-7; no clear D gene. V was clipped by 5 bases and J by 2 bases, with 13 bases between them. The CDR3 consists of 14 residues. Germline CDR1 is LGHDT and CDR2 is YNNKEL (reference sequence). Here the CDR3 DNA reads TGTGCCAGCAGCTTAGGACGTGGGGCCTACGAGCAGTACTTC. It yields the protein CASSLGRGAYEQYF.

V gene TRBV20-1 combines with J gene TRBJ1-6; unclear D gene. The CDR3 covers 15 residues. CDR1 is DFQATT, CDR2 SNEGSKA, per germline (reference sequence). The V gene lost 5 bases and the J gene lost 3 bases, with 14 bases spanning the gap. This CDR3 is CSASQQQIYNSPLHF. Written as DNA, the CDR3 is TGCAGTGCTTCGCAGCAGCAGATCTATAATTCACCCCTCCACTTT.

The table lists this clonotype with a few counts. This chain connects TRBV12-3 or TRBV12-4 to TRBJ1-3; maybe TRBD1 (6 bases). V was cut by 8 bases and J by 3 bases, with 20 bases left in between. The CDR3 is made up of 16 amino acids. The CDR3 sequence: CASHPRGRGYGNTIYF. The CDR3 bases are TGTGCCAGCCATCCGAGGGGCAGGGGATATGGAAACACCATATATTTT.

The V and J genes are TRBV20-1 and TRBJ1-5; weak D call: TRBD1 (5 bases). V was clipped by 3 bases and J by 5 bases, with 17 bases between them. In germline, CDR1 is DFQATT, CDR2 SNEGSKA (reference sequence). This CDR3 region has 15 residues. The CDR3: CSARWHGTRDQPQHF. The CDR3 DNA is TGCAGTGCTAGGTGGCACGGGACGCGCGATCAGCCCCAGCATTTT.

This clonotype appeared a few times. The chain links TRBV12-3 or TRBV12-4 to TRBJ1-1; TRBD1 is a possible D gene (6 bases). The CDR3 consists of 14 residues. V was trimmed by 11 bases and J by 0 bases, leaving 16 bases between them. The CDR3 is CASLGNRVNTEAFF. Written as DNA, the CDR3 is TGTGCCTCCCTAGGGAACAGGGTGAACACTGAAGCTTTCTTT.

The chain couples TRBV4-2 to TRBJ2-7; TRBD2 agrees at 7 bases. CDR1 is LGHNA and CDR2 is YNFKEQ in the germline V gene. The ends lost 5 bases at V and 6 bases at J; junction bases unmatched: 4. The CDR3 runs 12 residues. The CDR3 loop reads CASSRTSSEQYF. The CDR3 DNA sequence: TGTGCCAGCAGCAGGACTAGTAGCGAGCAGTACTTC.

The rearrangement links TRBV5-6 to TRBJ2-5, with D possibly being TRBD1 (6 bases). Germline CDR1 SGHDT, CDR2 YYEEEE. The V and J ends lost 4 bases and 5 bases respectively, with 15 bases between them. The CDR3 is made up of 14 amino acids. For the CDR3, the DNA is TGTGCCAGCAGCCGCTACCAGGGGTCCGAGACCCAGTACTTC. Translation gives CASSRYQGSETQYF. Full variable domain (remainder filled in from reference TRBV5-6 and TRBJ2-5): DAGVTQSPTHLIKTRGQQVTLRCSPKSGHDTVSWYQQALGQGPQFIFQYYEEEERQRGNFPDRFSGHQFPNYSSELNVNALLLGDSALYLCASSRYQGSETQYFGPGTRLLVL.

The chain couples TRBV12-3 or TRBV12-4 to TRBJ1-2; 9 bases line up with TRBD1. The V and J ends lost 5 bases and 0 bases, in that order; junction bases with no gene match: 7. This CDR3 has 16 residues. CDR3 sequence (DNA): TGTGCCAGCAGTCTCCGACAGGGGGTACCTAACTATGGCTACACCTTC. Protein: CASSLRQGVPNYGYTF.

The chain combines TRBV5-1 with TRBJ2-7; 7 bases are a match to TRBD1. Germline V CDR1 and CDR2: SGHRS, YFSETQ. V gave up 1 base and J gave up 0 bases; unmatched junction bases: 10. The CDR3 runs 17 residues. The CDR3 DNA reads as TGCGCCAGCAGCTTGTCCCGGGACAGACTTCTCTCCTACGAGCAGTACTTC. Its protein product is CASSLSRDRLLSYEQYF.